This T cell receptor (beta chain) was recovered during a study of blood T cell repertoires in COVID-19. For the study at large: Sites in the United States, Italy and Spain provided acute and convalescent COVID-19 samples. Sample material is recorded as cDNA or gDNA derived from T cells, B-cell-depleted T cells, or PBMCs.

Seattle patients were enrolled during active infection and followed longitudinally. Authors' analysis steps: Amplifying reference gene primers gave estimates of nucleated cell counts. Clones were read by immunoSEQ multiplex PCR, and TCRdb kept only the in-frame ones, dropping some. V and J calls and clone size are copied from that table; D and trimming were computed from the DNA. The table records fewer than 300,000 clones, roughly nine tenths of them present only once. CDR1 and CDR2 (germline): SEHNR, FQNEAQ (reference sequence). The CDR3 runs 14 residues. The ends were cut back, 3 bases at V and 8 bases at J, with 11 bases in the middle.

Sequenced sample: peripheral blood. The clonotype was recovered from a woman aged 25-40 years with COVID-19, enrolled during active disease. V and J are TRBV7-9 and TRBJ1-6; D is undetermined. The CDR3 DNA reads as TGTGCCAGCAGCTTGACAAGTAGTGATTCACCCCTCCACTTT. This sequence encodes CASSLTSSDSPLHF.